A selection of T cell receptor beta chains follows, all from one sample in a study of cytomegalovirus exposure and HLA in healthy donors. Generated by immunoSEQ multiplex PCR, the TCRdb table keeps only in-frame clones and is missing some. The sample has approximately 170,000 clones; 65% to 85% are singletons. The sequenced material came from PBMCs. Receptor source: a male donor in good health and CMV-seronegative. The CDR3 runs from the conserved cysteine through the conserved F or W. Each record gives: V gene, CDR3 protein.

v_gene: TRBV11-2
CDR3aa: CASSLLEGKNIQYF

v_gene: TRBV6-1
CDR3aa: CASSGRTSGGRSREQYF

v_gene: TRBV29-1
CDR3aa: CSVGTGGAGGLFF

v_gene: TRBV28
CDR3aa: CASRGGGAGTGELFF

v_gene: TRBV7-2
CDR3aa: CASSSRTAEAFF

v_gene: TRBV7-9
CDR3aa: CASSPGQGGGYLGFGYTF

v_gene: TRBV4-1
CDR3aa: CASSLETGPNYGYTF

v_gene: TRBV7-9
CDR3aa: CASPGGESSYNEQFF

v_gene: TRBV6-6
CDR3aa: CASSLRQGARPQHF

v_gene: TRBV6-4
CDR3aa: CASIGRGNSTDTQYF

v_gene: TRBV7-9
CDR3aa: CASSPWTGEYEAFF

v_gene: TRBV4-2
CDR3aa: CASSQALPHDEQFF